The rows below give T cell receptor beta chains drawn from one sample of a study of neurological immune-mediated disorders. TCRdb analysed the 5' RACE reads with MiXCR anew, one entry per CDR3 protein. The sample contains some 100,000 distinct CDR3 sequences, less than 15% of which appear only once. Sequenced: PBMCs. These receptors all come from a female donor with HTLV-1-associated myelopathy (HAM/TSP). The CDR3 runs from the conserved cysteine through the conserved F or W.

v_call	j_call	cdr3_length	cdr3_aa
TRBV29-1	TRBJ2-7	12	CSVAPTGNEQYF
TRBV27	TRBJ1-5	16	CASSPRGQGMGQPQHF
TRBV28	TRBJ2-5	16	CASSFPQAALRETQYF
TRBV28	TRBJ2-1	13	CASSFGQGNEQFF
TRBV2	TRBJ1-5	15	CASGDKTVRNQPQHF
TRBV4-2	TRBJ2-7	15	CASSTQQGGSYEQYF
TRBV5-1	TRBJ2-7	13	CASRATGRYEQYF
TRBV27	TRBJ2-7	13	CASSPLAGMEQYF
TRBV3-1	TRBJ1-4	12	CASSQGSLGLFF
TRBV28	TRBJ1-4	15	CASSFGQGRGEKLFF
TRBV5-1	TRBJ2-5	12	CASSLTQETQYF
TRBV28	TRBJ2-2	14	CASSPPEARRELFF
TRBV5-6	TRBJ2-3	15	CASSLCAFVGDTQYF
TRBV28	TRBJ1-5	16	CASSFPSRNSNQPQHF
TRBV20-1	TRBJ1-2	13	CSASRDRSYGYTF
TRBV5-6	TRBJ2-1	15	CASSSPRRGYNEQFF
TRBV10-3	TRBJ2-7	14	CAISENRADYEQYF
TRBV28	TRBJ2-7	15	CASGALSRGPYEQYF
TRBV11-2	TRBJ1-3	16	CASSLGGLFSGNTIYF
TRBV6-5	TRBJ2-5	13	CASRSTGQETQYF
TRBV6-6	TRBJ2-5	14	CASSGLGTSGDQYF
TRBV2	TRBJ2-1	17	CASRRAQAGRGSNEQFF
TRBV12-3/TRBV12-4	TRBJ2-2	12	CASTTGAGELFF
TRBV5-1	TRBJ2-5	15	CASSALAGREETQYF
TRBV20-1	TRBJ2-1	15	CSARDSGTANNEQFF
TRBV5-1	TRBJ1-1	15	CASSLAGPQTTEAFF